The following is a T cell receptor beta chain sequence with its context. This sample was taken from a study of shared T cell receptors in the human thymus. The assay was immunoSEQ multiplex PCR, and TCRdb's table has in-frame clones only and misses some. The table shows some 760,000 clones, with roughly 88% occurring only once. Another study also made use of these data, one on human thymus T cells. This second report adds: The sample donors, healthy Finnish infants, were having corrective surgery for congenital heart defects. Corrective heart surgery yielded the resections from which the thymus tissue came. Biased V and J segment usage appeared in thymus and peripheral blood. Among unrelated individuals, related research reported thymic repertoires that overlapped highly.

Sequencing was performed on thymocytes. This sequence was found in a girl under three years old with a congenital heart defect.

CDR3 DNA: TGTGCCAGCAGTTACCCTGCCCCGACAGGTTATGGCTACACCTTC. Residues: CASSYPAPTGYGYTF. The chain combines TRBV6-5 with TRBJ1-2; D is perhaps TRBD1 (6 bases). V lost 2 bases and J lost 5, with 15 bases in between. Germline V gives CDR1 MNHEY, CDR2 SVGAGI. The CDR3 has 15 residues.